This TCR beta chain came from a study of regulatory T cells in long-lasting Graves disease. This CDR3 is 14 amino acids long. Germline CDR1 and CDR2: SGHTA and FQGNSA. The V segment lost 4 bases and the J segment 12 bases; nucleotides outside the gene matches: 11. This clonotype was seen ten or more times. Its antigen is as yet unknown. Study outcomes and limitations: Favored gene segments in persistent disease were TRBV28, TRBJ1-2 and TRBJ2-5.

The authors built TCR beta libraries using iRepertoire HTBI primers and Arm-PCR of CDR3 regions. TCRdb reprocessed the multiplex PCR reads with MiXCR, giving one entry per CDR3 protein. The table lists around 500,000 distinct CDR3 sequences, around 20% of them singletons. Regarding time point: persistent/refractory GD, antithyroid drugs over 5 years with positive TRAb. RNA from PBMCs was the source of the TCR library. The origin of this receptor is a female donor with Graves disease. The sequencing here drew on peripheral blood mononuclear cells (PBMCs), taken when the disease was refractory, from a patient treated with antithyroid drugs. This sequence joins TRBV7-2 and TRBJ1-4, with 7 nucleotides matching TRBD1. The CDR3 DNA follows: TGTGCCAGCAGCTCCGGACAGGTCCCTGAGGAACTGTTTTTT. Its protein product is CASSSGQVPEELFF.